The 14 T cell receptor beta chains below all came from one sample that was sequenced in a study of blood T cell repertoires in COVID-19 (dated by TCRdb to the early 2020s). Libraries were prepared through the immunoSEQ multiplex PCR assay. Held by TCRdb, this immuneACCESS table contains in-frame sequences only and omits some clones. Under half of the omission traces to an unresolved V gene where checked; the cause of the rest is unknown. The sample yields 200,000 to 300,000 clones; around 84% were counted once. The ten largest clonotypes hold 2% to 2.5% of the sample. The source material was peripheral blood. These receptors came from a man aged 35-49 years who had recovered from COVID-19.

The rearrangement links TRBV12-3 or TRBV12-4 to TRBJ2-3; D not resolved. This CDR3 spans 12 amino acids. V lost 5 bases to trimming and J lost 3 bases, with 6 bases between them. CDR3: CASSLQTDTQYF. CDR3 sequence (DNA): TGTGCCAGCAGTCTCCAGACAGATACGCAGTATTTT.

V usage is TRBV18 and J usage is TRBJ2-5; 9 nucleotides agree with TRBD2. Trimming at V came to 3 bases and at J to 2 bases, leaving 4 bases not matched to a gene. The germline gives CDR1 KGHSH, CDR2 LQKENI. The CDR3 has 15 amino acids. In DNA form, the CDR3 reads TGTGCCAGCTCACCGTCAGCGGGGGGTCAAGAGACCCAGTACTTC. Its translation: CASSPSAGGQETQYF.

This chain links TRBV19 with TRBJ2-5; D remains ambiguous. There are 14 residues in the CDR3. CDR1 and CDR2 (germline): LNHDA, SQIVND (reference sequence). The V end lost 0 bases, the J end lost 1 base, and 6 bases lay between the germline ends. The CDR3 spells CASSIDWSQETQYF. DNA of the CDR3: TGTGCCAGTAGTATAGATTGGAGCCAAGAGACCCAGTACTTC.

This clone was found once. The gene calls are TRBV7-9 and TRBJ2-5, with 7 bases aligning to TRBD1. Germline CDR1 and CDR2: SEHNR and FQNEAQ (reference sequence). The V and J ends lost 5 bases and 0 bases, in that order; junction bases with no gene match: 9. The length of the CDR3 is 16 residues. The CDR3 DNA is TGTGCCAGCAGCAGGGGGCAGATAAAGTACCAAGAGACCCAGTACTTC. Translated, it gives CASSRGQIKYQETQYF.

V gene TRBV10-1 combines with J gene TRBJ2-1; D is unresolved. In germline, CDR1 is WNHNN, CDR2 SYGVQD (reference sequence). The V and J ends lost 0 bases and 5 bases respectively, with 8 bases between them. The CDR3 extends over 14 amino acids. CDR3 amino acids: CASSESWANNEQFF. CDR3 sequence (DNA): TGCGCCAGCAGTGAGTCTTGGGCGAACAATGAGCAGTTCTTC.

The chain recombines TRBV30 with TRBJ1-1; D not resolved. Trimming shortened V by 1 base and J by 4 bases, and 10 bases separated the two germline ends. Germline lookup yields CDR1 GTSNPN and CDR2 SVGIG (reference sequence). CDR3 size: 13 residues. The CDR3 reads CAWSEQSATEAFF. Written as DNA, the CDR3 is TGTGCCTGGAGTGAACAGTCGGCCACTGAAGCTTTCTTT.

This chain connects TRBV19 to TRBJ1-1; perhaps TRBD1 as D (5 bases). In germline, CDR1 is LNHDA, CDR2 SQIVND (reference sequence). Trimming took 7 bases from V and 11 from J, leaving 14 bases between them. This CDR3 region has 11 residues. The CDR3, as DNA: TGTGCCAGTAACACTGGGAACAGGGCTTTCTTT. It codes for CASNTGNRAFF.

The V call is TRBV29-1, the J call TRBJ2-7, with D hard to call. Trimming stripped 0 bases from V and 3 bases from J, with 12 bases between. Germline values: CDR1 SQVTM, CDR2 ANQGSEA. CDR3 length: 14 residues. The CDR3 coding sequence is TGCAGCGTTGAAGAACCTCGGTTCCACTACGAGCAGTACTTC. This codes for CSVEEPRFHYEQYF.

The chain is built from TRBV7-2 and TRBJ2-1, with D possibly TRBD1 on 5 matching bases. Germline-derived CDR1 and CDR2 are SGHTA and FQGNSA. V was clipped by 2 bases and J by 13 bases, with 18 bases between them. There are 14 residues in the CDR3. CDR3 sequence: CASSLSPARVEQFF. Written as DNA, the CDR3 is TGTGCCAGCAGCTTAAGCCCGGCCAGGGTAGAACAGTTCTTC.

This chain connects TRBV19 to TRBJ2-7; tentatively, D is TRBD2 (5 bases). Germline V gives CDR1 LNHDA, CDR2 SQIVND (reference sequence). Trimming cost V 5 bases and J 0 bases, with 20 bases left between them. There are 17 residues in the CDR3. CDR3 nucleotide sequence: TGTGCCAGTAGTCCGAGCGGCACCACCTTGAGCTCCTACGAGCAGTACTTC. Translating gives CASSPSGTTLSSYEQYF. Combining the CDR3 with reference TRBV19 and TRBJ2-7 gives the whole variable domain DGGITQSPKYLFRKEGQNVTLSCEQNLNHDAMYWYRQDPGQGLRLIYYSQIVNDFQKGDIAEGYSVSREKKESFPLTVTSAQKNPTAFYLCASSPSGTTLSSYEQYFGPGTRLTVT.

The chain links TRBV3-1 (or the pseudogene TRBV3-2) to TRBJ1-2; D may be TRBD1 (6 bases). The germline CDR1 and CDR2 sequences are LGHDT and YNNKEL (reference sequence). The V end lost 4 bases, the J end lost 7 bases, and 28 bases lay between the germline ends. This CDR3 is built from 18 residues. The CDR3 bases are TGTGCCAGCAGCCTTTTTATGTCTTGGGGGCGTGAGCTTTCTGGCTACACCTTC. It is translated as CASSLFMSWGRELSGYTF.

The chain combines TRBV9 with TRBJ2-7; D possibly corresponds to TRBD2 (5 bases). Trimming stripped 0 bases from V and 2 bases from J, with 9 bases between. Germline V gene lookup returns CDR1 SGDLS and CDR2 YYNGEE. The CDR3 runs 14 residues. The CDR3 is CASSVDGEPYEQYF. The CDR3 nucleotides read TGTGCCAGCAGCGTAGACGGGGAGCCCTACGAGCAGTACTTC.

The chain recombines TRBV6-1 with TRBJ2-7; 11 bases align to TRBD1. V dropped 2 bases and J dropped 3; count of bases not matched to a gene: 3. This CDR3 has 15 amino acids. In germline, CDR1 is MNHNS, CDR2 SASEGT. This CDR3 reads CASSEKGTGGYEQYF. In nucleotides, the CDR3 is TGTGCCAGCAGTGAAAAAGGGACAGGGGGCTACGAGCAGTACTTC.

V usage is TRBV7-9 and J usage is TRBJ2-3, with 8 bases that match TRBD2. Trimming at V came to 2 bases and at J to 6 bases, leaving 7 bases not matched to a gene. Germline CDR1 and CDR2: SEHNR and FQNEAQ (reference sequence). The CDR3 spans 15 residues. CDR3 sequence reads: CASSLIGTRGDTQYF. For the CDR3, the DNA is TGTGCCAGCAGCTTAATTGGGACTAGAGGGGATACGCAGTATTTT.